Reported below is one T cell receptor beta chain. The table came from immunoSEQ multiplex PCR; TCRdb's copy has only in-frame clones and leaves some out. This sample has approximately 230,000 clones, with about 80% found just once. The CDR3 totals 14 residues. Trimming took 7 bases from V and 0 from J; bases not matched to a gene: 4. Germline CDR1 and CDR2: SQVTM and ANQGSEA. The data originate from a study of blood T cell repertoires in COVID-19. Participants came from fewer than 25 US areas, aged about 18 to 89 years. The V call is TRBV29-1, the J call TRBJ1-5, with 9 bases identical to TRBD1. This receptor was obtained from a man between 40 and 49 years old who had recovered from COVID-19. Sequencing was performed on PBMCs or T cells enriched from blood (not recorded which). CDR3 region: CSAGQGNSNQPQHF. In DNA form, the CDR3 reads TGCAGCGCTGGACAGGGGAATAGCAATCAGCCCCAGCATTTT.